The next 32 T cell receptor beta chains were all read from a single sample in a study of T cell responses to AZD1222 COVID-19 vaccine. Here immunoSEQ multiplex PCR was the method, and the copy in TCRdb shows in-frame clones only, minus some. This sample yields approximately 140,000 clones, of which about 90% are seen a single time; about a tenth belongs to the top ten. This specimen was peripheral blood, taken 28 days after the second AZD1222 dose. Receptors originate from an adult who received the AZD1222 COVID-19 vaccine.

The chain joins TRBV5-4 to TRBJ1-2; 12 bases align to TRBD1. The germline V gene has CDR1 SGHNT and CDR2 YYREEE (reference sequence). Germline trimming cut 4 bases from V and 4 bases from J; bases unmatched to any gene: 5. The CDR3 spans 15 residues. This CDR3 is CASSLGTGGFYGYTF. CDR3 nucleotide sequence: TGTGCCAGCAGCCTGGGGACAGGGGGCTTCTATGGCTACACCTTC.

This clone was recorded only once. The chain is built from TRBV6-5 and TRBJ2-5, with 10 bases lining up with TRBD1. Germline V gene data show CDR1 as MNHEY and CDR2 as SVGAGI. The CDR3 extends over 16 amino acids. The V gene end was trimmed by 2 bases and the J gene end by 0 bases; junction bases not matched to a gene: 3. The CDR3 nucleotides are TGTGCCAGCAGTTACCGACAGGGGGCCTACCAAGAGACCCAGTACTTC. It translates to CASSYRQGAYQETQYF.

The chain carries TRBV7-9 and TRBJ1-2; D unresolved. This CDR3 spans 15 amino acids. V gave up 1 base and J gave up 1 base, with 10 bases separating them. Germline V lookup: CDR1 SEHNR, CDR2 FQNEAQ (reference sequence). The chain's CDR3 is CASSLGTLVNYGYTF. CDR3 sequence (DNA): TGTGCCAGCAGCTTAGGGACGTTAGTTAACTATGGCTACACCTTC.

CDR3 loop: CASSVNLGTEAFF. The DNA for the CDR3 is TGTGCCAGCAGTGTTAACCTAGGAACTGAAGCTTTCTTT. V gene TRBV2 combines with J gene TRBJ1-1; D is unresolved. CDR1 is SNHLY, CDR2 FYNNEI, per germline. The ends were cut back, 4 bases at V and 5 bases at J, with 11 bases in the middle. This CDR3 comprises 13 residues.

The V and J genes are TRBV6-5 and TRBJ1-1, with TRBD1 matching 8 bases. The CDR3 loop spans 12 amino acids. The ends lost 6 bases at V and 4 bases at J; junction bases unmatched: 1. Per germline, CDR1 MNHEY and CDR2 SVGAGI. Here the CDR3 DNA reads TGTGCCAGCAGCACAGGGGGCACTGAAGCTTTCTTT. Protein: CASSTGGTEAFF.

V and J are TRBV10-3 and TRBJ2-2; tentatively, D is TRBD2 (6 bases). Germline CDR1 ENHRY, CDR2 SYGVKD. The CDR3 is 16 amino acids. V dropped 3 bases and J dropped 4 bases, with 15 bases sitting between them. The CDR3 spells CAISDYRDSSTGELFF. In nucleotides, the CDR3 is TGTGCCATCAGTGATTACCGGGACTCGAGCACCGGGGAGCTGTTTTTT.

This sequence joins TRBV18 and TRBJ1-2; unclear D gene. CDR3 length: 12 residues. Trimming pared 6 bases from V and 3 bases from J, leaving 8 bases between. From germline, CDR1 is KGHSH and CDR2 LQKENI. The CDR3 DNA is TGTGCCAGCTCCCGAGTGGACTATGGCTACACCTTC. This sequence encodes CASSRVDYGYTF. Supplemented by reference TRBV18 and TRBJ1-2, the full variable domain reads NAGVMQNPRHLVRRRGQEARLRCSPMKGHSHVYWYRQLPEEGLKFMVYLQKENIIDESGMPKERFSAEFPKEGPSILRIQQVVRGDSAAYFCASSRVDYGYTFGSGTRLTVV.

J is TRBJ2-1 and V is TRBV6-5, with D perhaps matching TRBD2 (6 bases). Germline lookup yields CDR1 MNHEY and CDR2 SVGAGI. The CDR3 is 12 amino acids. The germline V and J ends were trimmed by 6 bases and 6 bases, with 9 bases remaining between them. For the CDR3, the DNA is TGTGCCAGCAGGGGCGGGGCCAATGAGCAGTTCTTC. Translated: CASRGGANEQFF.

The chain links TRBV12-5 to TRBJ1-3, with 7 bases fitting TRBD1. Per germline, CDR1 LGHNT and CDR2 FRNRAP. The V gene end was trimmed by 0 bases and the J gene end by 0 bases; junction bases not matched to a gene: 5. CDR3 length equals 17 residues. The CDR3 DNA reads as TGTGCTAGTGGTTTGGTGTCGGGGACAGCCTCTGGAAACACCATATATTTT. Its protein product is CASGLVSGTASGNTIYF. The full variable domain, its missing parts supplied by reference TRBV12-5 and TRBJ1-3, is DARVTQTPRHKVTEMGQEVTMRCQPILGHNTVFWYRQTMMQGLELLAYFRNRAPLDDSGMPKDRFSAEMPDATLATLKIQPSEPRDSAVYFCASGLVSGTASGNTIYFGEGSWLTVV.

This clone was counted a single time. The CDR3 nucleotides are TGTGCCAGCAGCCTTGTCCCCGGGGGGTACAATGAGCAGTTCTTC. This encodes CASSLVPGGYNEQFF. The chain has TRBV28 and TRBJ2-1, with TRBD2 identical over 7 bases. Trimming removed 6 bases from V and 4 bases from J; junction bases left unmatched: 9. Germline values: CDR1 MDHEN, CDR2 SYDVKM. The CDR3 has 15 residues.

DNA for the CDR3: TGTGCCAGCAGCTTCTGGGGGGCTGGAAACACCATATATTTT. It translates to CASSFWGAGNTIYF. The gene calls are TRBV5-6 and TRBJ1-3; a possible D gene is TRBD1 (5 bases). CDR1 and CDR2 (germline): SGHDT, YYEEEE. V lost 2 bases and J 2 bases, leaving 8 bases between the germline ends. CDR3 size: 14 residues.

The rearrangement uses TRBV5-1 and TRBJ2-1; D uncertain. Germline CDR1 reads SGHRS; CDR2 reads YFSETQ. Trimming took off 0 bases at V and 6 bases at J, with 10 bases between the two ends. The CDR3 contains 14 residues. The CDR3 nucleotides are TGCGCCAGCAGCTTGGAACTATCCGCCAATGAGCAGTTCTTC. Translating gives CASSLELSANEQFF.

This clone was picked up a small number of times. The V gene is TRBV4-2, the J gene TRBJ2-7; TRBD2 might be the D (5 bases). Germline CDR1 LGHNA, CDR2 YNFKEQ. CDR3 size: 12 residues. V was clipped by 2 bases and J by 3 bases, with 5 bases between them. This CDR3 reads CASSQSGYEQYF. CDR3 bases: TGTGCCAGCAGCCAAAGCGGCTACGAGCAGTACTTC.

The rearrangement links TRBV2 to TRBJ1-2, with 9 bases aligning to TRBD1. The CDR3 length is 11 residues. After removal of 10 bases from V and 5 bases from J, the junction contained 2 bases not matched to a gene. Looked up from germline, CDR1 is SNHLY and CDR2 is FYNNEI. In nucleotides, the CDR3 is TGTGCCACCGGACAGGGGTATGGCTACACCTTC. It encodes CATGQGYGYTF.

The chain links TRBV13 to TRBJ2-3; unclear D gene. The V end lost 4 bases, the J end lost 2 bases, and 13 bases lay between the germline ends. This CDR3 region has 15 residues. From germline, CDR1 is PRHDT and CDR2 FYEKMQ (reference sequence). The CDR3 protein is CASSSLRSFTDTQYF. CDR3 DNA: TGTGCCAGCAGCTCCCTCCGGTCCTTCACAGATACGCAGTATTTT.

V is TRBV7-9 and J is TRBJ1-5, with 11 bases aligning to TRBD1. Germline V gene lookup returns CDR1 SEHNR and CDR2 FQNEAQ (reference sequence). V lost 5 bases, J lost 7 bases, and 7 bases stayed unmatched. This CDR3 region has 15 residues. CDR3 sequence: CASSRGQGDGQPQHF. CDR3 DNA sequence: TGTGCCAGCAGCCGGGGACAGGGGGACGGACAGCCCCAGCATTTT.

The CDR3 DNA sequence: TGCGCCAGCAGCTTGGACTCTTCTAACTATGGCTACACCTTC. Its translation is CASSLDSSNYGYTF. The chain combines TRBV5-1 with TRBJ1-2; D remains unclear. The CDR3 totals 14 residues. Trimming stripped 0 bases from V and 0 bases from J, with 6 bases between. In germline, CDR1 is SGHRS, CDR2 YFSETQ.

The chain couples TRBV2 to TRBJ2-5, with D possibly matching TRBD2 (6 bases). Germline values: CDR1 SNHLY, CDR2 FYNNEI. CDR3 length: 14 residues. Trimming took off 7 bases at V and 0 bases at J, with 12 bases between the two ends. The CDR3 bases are TGTGCCAGCACCCCCGGAGGGTACCAAGAGACCCAGTACTTC. Translated, it gives CASTPGGYQETQYF.

The DNA of the CDR3 is TGTGCCTGGAGTGAGTTGGACAGGGAGGGTTCACCCCTCCACTTT. As protein: CAWSELDREGSPLHF. This chain uses TRBV30 with TRBJ1-6; 8 bases line up with TRBD1. V was pared by 1 base and J by 9 bases, with 8 bases of the junction left unmatched. Germline CDR1 GTSNPN, CDR2 SVGIG (reference sequence). The CDR3 has 15 amino acids.

This clone was seen a single time. This sequence joins TRBV6-5 and TRBJ1-3, with D hard to call. The CDR3 length is 15 residues. CDR1 is MNHEY, CDR2 SVGAGI, per germline. V lost 4 bases and J 1 base, leaving 11 bases between the germline ends. The CDR3 nucleotides read TGTGCCAGCAGTTCCTTTGGCGGGTCTGGAAACACCATATATTTT. Its protein product is CASSSFGGSGNTIYF.

V is TRBV19 and J is TRBJ2-3; D not certain. V shed 5 bases and J shed 2 bases, with 8 bases lying between them. This CDR3 spans 13 amino acids. Per germline, CDR1 LNHDA and CDR2 SQIVND (reference sequence). The CDR3 here is CASSLGFTDTQYF. CDR3 nucleotides: TGTGCCAGTAGTCTCGGATTCACAGATACGCAGTATTTT.

The chain employs TRBV11-2 and TRBJ1-1, with D unclear. CDR1 and CDR2 from the germline V gene are SGHAT and FQNNGV. The CDR3 consists of 14 residues. V was shortened by 5 bases and J by 0 bases, with 10 bases between the two germline ends. CDR3 sequence reads: CASSPPRVNTEAFF. In nucleotides, the CDR3 is TGTGCCAGCAGCCCCCCCCGGGTGAACACTGAAGCTTTCTTT.

The chain couples TRBV5-1 to TRBJ1-1; TRBD1 might be the D (5 bases). CDR1 and CDR2 (germline): SGHRS, YFSETQ. V lost 5 bases to trimming and J lost 5 bases, with 10 bases between them. The CDR3 is 12 amino acids. CDR3 protein: CASRGEGTEAFF. CDR3 in DNA: TGCGCCAGCAGGGGGGAGGGTACTGAAGCTTTCTTT.

This sequence joins TRBV18 and TRBJ2-1, with D tentatively TRBD1 (5 bases). Trimming removed 0 bases at V and 5 bases at J, with 14 bases between. The CDR3 runs 16 residues. Germline V lookup: CDR1 KGHSH, CDR2 LQKENI. The CDR3 loop is CASSPPGQGTNNEQFF. The CDR3 region has the DNA TGTGCCAGCTCACCACCCGGCCAGGGTACGAACAATGAGCAGTTCTTC.

This clone was counted once. The chain combines TRBV4-2 with TRBJ2-7, with 7 bases matching TRBD1. Losses at the gene ends were 0 bases for V and 4 bases for J; bases not matched to a gene: 6. Germline lookup yields CDR1 LGHNA and CDR2 YNFKEQ. This CDR3 region has 15 residues. In nucleotides, the CDR3 is TGTGCCAGCAGCCAAGATCTCACAGGGGCGTACGAGCAGTACTTC. It codes for CASSQDLTGAYEQYF.

The rearrangement joins TRBV24-1 to TRBJ1-5; D may be TRBD1 (5 bases). CDR3 length: 15 residues. Trimming pared 4 bases from V and 0 bases from J, leaving 9 bases between. The V gene's germline CDR1 is KGHDR and CDR2 SFDVKD. The CDR3 DNA is TGTGCCACCAGTGACCGGGACGGTAGCAATCAGCCCCAGCATTTT. Translation gives CATSDRDGSNQPQHF.

The rearrangement uses TRBV4-1 and TRBJ2-6, with D tentatively TRBD1 or TRBD2 (5 bases each). Trimming shortened V by 5 bases and J by 0 bases, and 17 bases separated the two germline ends. The CDR3 has 18 amino acids. Germline CDR1 and CDR2: MGHRA and YSYEKL. CDR3 DNA sequence: TGCGCCAGCAGCGGAATGAAGGGACGCCGCTCTGGGGCCAACGTCCTGACTTTC. This codes for CASSGMKGRRSGANVLTF.

The CDR3 sequence: CSAPGVGNTIYF. In nucleotides, the CDR3 is TGCAGCGCCCCAGGGGTTGGAAACACCATATATTTT. This chain uses TRBV29-1 with TRBJ1-3; tentative D call: TRBD1 (6 bases). The CDR3 has 12 residues. The V end was cut by 7 bases, the J end by 3 bases, with 10 bases between. Germline assignment: CDR1 SQVTM and CDR2 ANQGSEA.

V usage is TRBV10-2 and J usage is TRBJ1-1; D is uncertain. Per the germline V gene, CDR1 is WSHSY and CDR2 is SAAADI. V was trimmed by 3 bases and J by 4 bases, leaving 9 bases between them. The CDR3 is 13 amino acids. In nucleotides, the CDR3 is TGCGCCAGCAGTGACAGTCGGGGCACTGAAGCTTTCTTT. Protein sequence: CASSDSRGTEAFF.

V gene TRBV3-1 (or the pseudogene TRBV3-2) combines with J gene TRBJ2-7; no firm D call. Germline values: CDR1 LGHDT, CDR2 YNNKEL (reference sequence). With 1 base removed from V and 2 bases from J, the gap between germline ends came to 0 bases. This CDR3 spans 11 amino acids. The CDR3 DNA sequence: TGTGCCAGCAGCCAAGCCTACGAGCAGTACTTC. Its protein product is CASSQAYEQYF.

This chain links TRBV20-1 with TRBJ1-5; the D gene is possibly TRBD1 (5 bases). This CDR3 is built from 18 residues. The ends were cut back, 3 bases at V and 5 bases at J, with 26 bases in the middle. Per germline, CDR1 DFQATT and CDR2 SNEGSKA (reference sequence). CDR3: CSASPRYTGWLRDQPQHF. The CDR3, as DNA: TGCAGTGCTAGTCCGAGGTATACAGGATGGCTACGAGATCAGCCCCAGCATTTT.

V and J are TRBV14 and TRBJ1-2, with D tentatively TRBD1 (5 bases). The CDR3 length is 14 residues. Germline-derived CDR1 and CDR2 are SGHDN and FVKESK. V dropped 0 bases and J dropped 7 bases, with 12 bases sitting between them. CDR3 loop: CASSQDWGPGGYTF. Written as DNA, the CDR3 is TGTGCCAGCAGCCAAGATTGGGGACCCGGTGGCTACACCTTC.